A single sample gave rise to the 27 T cell receptor beta chains below, sequenced in a study of blood T cell repertoires in COVID-19. Profiled with immunoSEQ multiplex PCR; TCRdb holds only in-frame clones, not every one. The repertoire holds 400,000 to 450,000 clones, with just over 85% as singletons. The sample comprised peripheral blood. These receptor sequences come from a woman in her 30s with active or convalescent COVID-19.

As regards this clone: Additional DNA sequences in this sample encode the identical CDR3. The chain employs TRBV10-3 and TRBJ1-1; D might be TRBD1 (5 bases). Trimming took off 2 bases at V and 1 base at J, with 8 bases between the two ends. The CDR3 extends over 14 amino acids. Germline values: CDR1 ENHRY, CDR2 SYGVKD. CDR3 amino acids: CAISEVGQNTEAFF. The CDR3 nucleotides read TGTGCCATCAGTGAGGTGGGGCAGAACACTGAAGCTTTCTTT.

The chain links TRBV21-1 to TRBJ2-5; no check of the table's D call, TRBD1, against the DNA was made. TRBV21-1 is a documented pseudogene. The CDR3 sequence is 16 residues long. CDR3 region: CATLAMGQGPQETQYF. The CDR3 bases are TGTGCCACCCTAGCAATGGGACAGGGTCCCCAAGAGACCCAGTACTTC.

The rearrangement links TRBV7-7 to TRBJ1-2; TRBD1 might be the D (5 bases). V lost 5 bases, J lost 7 bases, and 23 bases lay in between. The V gene's germline CDR1 is SSHAT and CDR2 FNYEAQ (reference sequence). The CDR3 extends over 16 amino acids. CDR3 in DNA: TGTGCCAGCAGCGGGGGGGTCGGACCGACTTCCCTTGGCTACACCTTC. It encodes CASSGGVGPTSLGYTF.

This chain connects TRBV5-5 to TRBJ2-6; D is undetermined. CDR1 is SGHKS, CDR2 YYEKEE, per germline (reference sequence). The V and J ends lost 2 bases and 4 bases respectively, with 10 bases between them. The CDR3 consists of 15 residues. The CDR3, as DNA: TGTGCCAGCAGCTTATTCGGGTCGGGGGCCAACGTCCTGACTTTC. Residues: CASSLFGSGANVLTF. Supplemented by reference TRBV5-5 and TRBJ2-6, the full variable domain reads DAGVTQSPTHLIKTRGQQVTLRCSPISGHKSVSWYQQVLGQGPQFIFQYYEKEERGRGNFPDRFSARQFPNYSSELNVNALLLGDSALYLCASSLFGSGANVLTFGAGSRLTVL.

This clone was seen a single time. DNA for the CDR3: TGTGCCAGCAGCGAAAACAGGGGGCTTGTTGAAAAACTGTTTTTT. Translated: CASSENRGLVEKLFF. This chain joins TRBV5-4 and TRBJ1-4; 9 bases are a match to TRBD1. There are 15 residues in the CDR3. The V and J ends lost 4 bases and 7 bases, in that order; junction bases with no gene match: 8. Germline V CDR1 and CDR2: SGHNT, YYREEE (reference sequence).

CDR3: CASSLGTGGITGELFF. CDR3 DNA sequence: TGTGCCAGCAGCTTAGGGACAGGGGGCATCACCGGGGAGCTGTTTTTT. V and J are TRBV13 and TRBJ2-2, with 10 bases aligning to TRBD1. Looked up from germline, CDR1 is PRHDT and CDR2 is FYEKMQ (reference sequence). J gave up 4 bases and V 0 bases, and 2 bases lay outside the gene matches. The length of the CDR3 is 16 residues.

The chain combines TRBV11-1 with TRBJ2-5, with 7 bases identical to TRBD1. Germline assignment: CDR1 SGHAT and CDR2 FQDESV (reference sequence). The CDR3 consists of 16 residues. Unmatched junction bases numbered 11, after V lost 3 bases and J lost 4 bases. The CDR3 nucleotides read TGTGCCAGCAGCTTCCACCCGAGGACAGGAGGAGAGACCCAGTACTTC. Residues: CASSFHPRTGGETQYF.

V is TRBV29-1 and J is TRBJ1-3; 8 nucleotides line up with TRBD1. The CDR3 is 16 residues long. J gave up 0 bases and V 6 bases, and 10 bases lay outside the gene matches. Looked up from germline, CDR1 is SQVTM and CDR2 is ANQGSEA. The CDR3: CSVIAGQGFSGNTIYF. DNA for the CDR3: TGCAGCGTGATCGCAGGACAGGGCTTCTCTGGAAACACCATATATTTT.

The rearrangement uses TRBV19 and TRBJ1-3; weak D call: TRBD1 (6 bases). Germline CDR1 LNHDA, CDR2 SQIVND (reference sequence). The length of the CDR3 is 17 residues. V was clipped by 3 bases and J by 0 bases, with 15 bases between them. The CDR3 DNA reads as TGTGCCAGTAGTATTTTCCAGGGGCCGACCTCTGGAAACACCATATATTTT. Translated: CASSIFQGPTSGNTIYF.

The V call is TRBV5-6, the J call TRBJ2-7; D possibly corresponds to TRBD2 (5 bases). Per the germline V gene, CDR1 is SGHDT and CDR2 is YYEEEE. Trimming took off 4 bases at V and 3 bases at J, with 8 bases between the two ends. The CDR3 length is 12 residues. CDR3 residues: CASSRDNYEQYF. CDR3 bases: TGTGCCAGCAGCCGGGATAACTACGAGCAGTACTTC.

V gene TRBV10-1 combines with J gene TRBJ1-1; D is uncertain. Germline CDR1 and CDR2: WNHNN and SYGVQD (reference sequence). Trimming removed 0 bases from V and 0 bases from J, with 11 bases in between. The CDR3 is 16 amino acids. The CDR3, as DNA: TGCGCCAGCAGTGAGTCAGTGCCGGGAATGAACACTGAAGCTTTCTTT. Amino acids: CASSESVPGMNTEAFF.

This sequence joins TRBV6-1 and TRBJ2-2, with D possibly being TRBD1 (5 bases). V shed 3 bases and J shed 4 bases, with 9 bases lying between them. In germline, CDR1 is MNHNS, CDR2 SASEGT. This CDR3 is 14 amino acids long. DNA of the CDR3: TGTGCCAGCAGTGAGGCAGGGCTCACCGGGGAGCTGTTTTTT. Residues: CASSEAGLTGELFF.

The CDR3 loop is CASSRPGPTYEQFF. The CDR3 nucleotides read TGTGCCAGCAGCCGACCAGGGCCCACATATGAGCAGTTCTTC. This chain connects TRBV7-9 to TRBJ2-1, with D tentatively TRBD1 (5 bases). Germline V lookup: CDR1 SEHNR, CDR2 FQNEAQ (reference sequence). This CDR3 has 14 residues. The V end was cut by 5 bases, the J end by 8 bases, with 16 bases between.

The chain has TRBV27 and TRBJ2-1, with unresolved D. CDR1 and CDR2 (germline): MNHEY, SMNVEV (reference sequence). Trimming cost V 3 bases and J 6 bases, with 6 bases left between them. The CDR3 has 12 amino acids. CDR3 coding DNA: TGTGCCAGCAGTTTCTCAGGCAATGAGCAGTTCTTC. The encoded protein is CASSFSGNEQFF.

V gene TRBV6-2 or TRBV6-3 combines with J gene TRBJ1-1; TRBD1 aligns across 9 bases. The junction had 9 bases not matched to a gene; V was cut back by 4 bases and J by 3 bases. The CDR3 runs to 16 residues. CDR1 MNHEY and CDR2 SVGEGT come from the germline V gene. CDR3 nucleotide sequence: TGTGCCAGCAGTTCCGGACAGGGGAGACCTTACACTGAAGCTTTCTTT. Amino acids: CASSSGQGRPYTEAFF.

In its sample, this clone was seen once. This chain links TRBV2 with TRBJ1-1; maybe TRBD1 (5 bases). Deletions cut 7 bases from V and 0 bases from J, with 12 bases between. The CDR3 contains 14 residues. Per the germline V gene, CDR1 is SNHLY and CDR2 is FYNNEI. In DNA form, the CDR3 reads TGTGCCAGCAAATCAGACAGCATGAACACTGAAGCTTTCTTT. Amino acids: CASKSDSMNTEAFF.

As for this clone: Other DNA variants within this sample encode the same CDR3. The chain recombines TRBV13 with TRBJ2-7, with 10 bases identical to TRBD2. The germline V gene encodes CDR1 PRHDT and CDR2 FYEKMQ (reference sequence). This CDR3 has 15 residues. J lost 5 bases, V lost 3 bases, and 7 bases had no gene match. The CDR3 protein is CASSFPLAGVHEQYF. The CDR3 region has the DNA TGTGCCAGCAGCTTCCCCCTAGCGGGAGTCCACGAGCAGTACTTC.

J is TRBJ2-2 and V is TRBV19; D is perhaps TRBD2 (6 bases). The V end lost 3 bases, the J end lost 3 bases, and 11 bases lay between the germline ends. From germline, CDR1 is LNHDA and CDR2 SQIVND (reference sequence). CDR3 length: 15 residues. The CDR3 reads CASSMGGTYTGELFF. CDR3 DNA: TGTGCCAGTAGTATGGGAGGTACTTACACCGGGGAGCTGTTTTTT.

Only a few counts were recorded for this clone. CDR3 protein: CASREFHVGNTIYF. The CDR3 nucleotides read TGTGCCAGCCGGGAGTTCCATGTCGGAAACACCATATATTTT. The chain couples TRBV6-5 to TRBJ1-3, with D hard to call. Germline CDR1 and CDR2: MNHEY and SVGAGI. V gave up 8 bases and J gave up 4 bases, with 15 bases separating them. This CDR3 is built from 14 residues.

To note about this clone: Other DNA sequences within the sample encode an identical CDR3. The chain carries TRBV3-1 (or the pseudogene TRBV3-2) and TRBJ2-7; 7 bases line up with TRBD1. The CDR3 consists of 13 residues. Germline V gene sequence: CDR1 LGHDT, CDR2 YNNKEL (reference sequence). V was clipped by 1 base and J by 3 bases; unmatched bases: 0. The CDR3 reads CASSQGQGYEQYF. The CDR3 region has the DNA TGTGCCAGCAGCCAAGGACAGGGCTACGAGCAGTACTTC.

This chain joins TRBV19 and TRBJ1-1; D possibly corresponds to TRBD1 (5 bases). This CDR3 is built from 15 residues. Germline V CDR1 and CDR2: LNHDA, SQIVND (reference sequence). V gave up 6 bases and J gave up 1 base, with 15 bases separating them. The CDR3 loop reads CASSAGGTTNTEAFF. The CDR3 nucleotides are TGTGCCAGTAGCGCGGGGGGAACAACGAACACTGAAGCTTTCTTT.

The chain recombines TRBV20-1 with TRBJ2-1; D unresolved. The germline V gene has CDR1 DFQATT and CDR2 SNEGSKA (reference sequence). The length of the CDR3 is 10 residues. V was trimmed by 6 bases and J by 5 bases, leaving 5 bases between them. CDR3 DNA: TGCAGTGCCCCAAACAATGAGCAGTTCTTC. It yields the protein CSAPNNEQFF.

The chain has TRBV2 and TRBJ2-2; TRBD2 agrees at 9 bases. This CDR3 region has 16 residues. V lost 5 bases and J lost 1; bases outside the gene matches: 5. Germline V gives CDR1 SNHLY, CDR2 FYNNEI. This CDR3 reads CASSLRLAVNTGELFF. The CDR3 region has the DNA TGTGCCAGCAGTCTCAGACTAGCGGTGAACACCGGGGAGCTGTTTTTT.

A few counts support this clone. The V call is TRBV19, the J call TRBJ1-2; 9 positions agree with TRBD1. Trimming cost V 7 bases and J 2 bases; bases outside gene matches: 11. Germline CDR1 reads LNHDA; CDR2 reads SQIVND (reference sequence). This CDR3 is built from 16 residues. CDR3 loop: CASTGLGQGLNYGYTF. In DNA form, the CDR3 reads TGTGCCAGTACCGGACTAGGACAGGGGCTAAACTATGGCTACACCTTC. Filled out from reference TRBV19 and TRBJ1-2, the complete variable domain reads DGGITQSPKYLFRKEGQNVTLSCEQNLNHDAMYWYRQDPGQGLRLIYYSQIVNDFQKGDIAEGYSVSREKKESFPLTVTSAQKNPTAFYLCASTGLGQGLNYGYTFGSGTRLTVV.

This chain links TRBV23-1 with TRBJ2-2, with 7 bases lining up with TRBD1. TRBV23-1 falls under the ORF class, with uncertain function. Trimming cost V 2 bases and J 2 bases; bases outside gene matches: 5. The CDR3 totals 16 residues. The CDR3 bases are TGCGCCAGCAGTCAACCGGGACAGAGAAACACCGGGGAGCTGTTTTTT. Translated: CASSQPGQRNTGELFF.

This clone was observed a handful of times. This chain joins TRBV6-5 and TRBJ2-3; TRBD2 agrees at 11 bases. Germline CDR1 is MNHEY and CDR2 is SVGAGI. Trimming took 5 bases from V and 7 from J; bases not matched to a gene: 5. The CDR3 loop spans 14 amino acids. DNA for the CDR3: TGTGCCAGCAGTCCAGGGACTAGCGGCAATACGCAGTATTTT. It yields the protein CASSPGTSGNTQYF.

The chain uses TRBV5-4 and TRBJ2-7; 8 bases align to TRBD2. In germline, CDR1 is SGHNT, CDR2 YYREEE (reference sequence). The CDR3 runs 14 residues. J lost 7 bases, V lost 5 bases, and 11 bases had no gene match. CDR3 in amino acids: CASRRDPIAGEQYF. In nucleotides, the CDR3 is TGTGCCAGCAGACGGGACCCCATAGCGGGGGAGCAGTACTTC.